What follows describes a single TCR beta chain. The V gene's germline CDR1 is LNHDA and CDR2 SQIVND (reference sequence). Trimming shortened V by 5 bases and J by 1 base, and 12 bases separated the two germline ends. This CDR3 is 15 amino acids long. This sample is drawn from a study of OX40 agonist ivuxolimab in advanced cancers. Data came from immunoSEQ multiplex PCR; TCRdb stores just in-frame clones and leaves some out. The sample has 50,000 or so clones, over 80% seen once. This clonotype was sampled from an adult with an advanced solid tumor such as melanoma, head and neck, liver or kidney cancer. The chain recombines TRBV19 with TRBJ1-5, with D possibly being TRBD1 (5 bases). The sample here was CD4+ or CD8+ T cells sorted from blood, taken in a trial of the OX40 agonist ivuxolimab. CDR3 residues: CASSWGEGSNQPQHF. The CDR3 region has the DNA TGTGCCAGTAGTTGGGGGGAAGGCAGCAATCAGCCCCAGCATTTT.